This TCR beta chain emerged from a study of cytomegalovirus exposure and HLA in healthy donors. The study sampled nominally healthy donors, though unrecorded immune exposures were likely. The study, taken as a whole, reports: Most subjects had HLA-A and HLA-B alleles reportedly predicted accurately by TCR beta sequences.

As to this clone: Its antigen is as yet unknown.

PCR employed 60 Vbeta and 13 Jbeta primers. TCRdb keeps only in-frame clones here, not all; method: immunoSEQ multiplex PCR. Among 200,000 or so clones listed, roughly 87% were seen once. J lost 3 bases, V lost 4 bases, and 6 bases had no gene match. The V gene's germline CDR1 is SGHRS and CDR2 YFSETQ. CDR3 size: 14 residues. V and J are TRBV5-1 and TRBJ2-7; 8 bases agree with TRBD1. Sequencing input: PBMCs. The origin of this receptor is a girl under three years old in good health and CMV-seronegative. CDR3 bases: TGCGCCAGCAGCCCGCTGACAGGGGACTACGAGCAGTACTTC. Translation gives CASSPLTGDYEQYF.